One sample yielded the 22 T cell receptor beta chains listed below, sequenced in a study of blood T cells in healthy people across ages. Through a sample-barcoded 5' primer and a J-beta primer mix, a second PCR was run for roughly 7 to 11 cycles. MiXCR, run by TCRdb on the 5' RACE reads, gives a single entry per CDR3 protein. The sample carries 1 million to 1.2 million distinct CDR3 sequences, roughly two fifths recorded once. Sequencing used blood. The receptor set was obtained from a man in his late teens or twenties in good health.

In its sample, this clonotype was seen a few times. This rearrangement joins TRBV12-5 to TRBJ1-1, with 9 nucleotides matching TRBD1. The CDR3 consists of 15 residues. Germline lookup yields CDR1 LGHNT and CDR2 FRNRAP. The trim removed 6 bases at V and 6 bases at J, leaving 11 bases unmatched. CDR3 in amino acids: CASGPGTGQISEAFF. Written as DNA, the CDR3 is TGTGCTAGTGGACCCGGGACAGGGCAAATTTCTGAAGCTTTCTTT.

The rearrangement uses TRBV7-2 and TRBJ2-7; D uncertain. The CDR3 sequence is 13 residues long. The V end was cut by 5 bases, the J end by 3 bases, with 11 bases between. Germline lookup yields CDR1 SGHTA and CDR2 FQGNSA. For the CDR3, the DNA is TGTGCCAGCAGCCCAACCCAGGACTACGAGCAGTACTTC. Its translation: CASSPTQDYEQYF. The full variable domain, rest sourced from reference TRBV7-2 and TRBJ2-7, is GAGVSQSPSNKVTEKGKDVELRCDPISGHTALYWYRQSLGQGLEFLIYFQGNSAPDKSGLPSDRFSAERTGGSVSTLTIQRTQQEDSAVYLCASSPTQDYEQYFGPGTRLTVT.

This rearrangement joins TRBV7-2 to TRBJ2-7; TRBD2 agrees at 7 bases. Germline V gene data show CDR1 as SGHTA and CDR2 as FQGNSA. This CDR3 has 14 amino acids. V gave up 6 bases and J gave up 2 bases; unmatched junction bases: 7. CDR3 DNA sequence: TGTGCCAGCAGGTTTTCGGGAGGCCCCTACGAGCAGTACTTC. Protein sequence: CASRFSGGPYEQYF. Supplemented by reference TRBV7-2 and TRBJ2-7, the full variable domain reads GAGVSQSPSNKVTEKGKDVELRCDPISGHTALYWYRQSLGQGLEFLIYFQGNSAPDKSGLPSDRFSAERTGGSVSTLTIQRTQQEDSAVYLCASRFSGGPYEQYFGPGTRLTVT.

The chain is built from TRBV6-2 or TRBV6-3 and TRBJ2-3; TRBD2 agrees at 8 bases. Germline V gene data show CDR1 as MNHEY and CDR2 as SVGEGT. The CDR3 has 17 residues. V shed 4 bases, J shed 5 bases, and the junction held 14 bases outside the gene matches. The CDR3 DNA reads TGTGCCAGCAGTTCCCTCATTTTCGGGGGGGCCGGAGATACGCAGTATTTT. Translation: CASSSLIFGGAGDTQYF.

Only a few counts were recorded for this clonotype. This chain uses TRBV29-1 with TRBJ1-1; D may be TRBD1 (5 bases). This CDR3 spans 13 amino acids. V was pared by 7 bases and J by 4 bases, with 16 bases between. CDR1 is SQVTM and CDR2 is ANQGSEA in the germline V gene. The CDR3 reads CSANLGTTTEAFF. The CDR3 DNA follows: TGCAGCGCAAACCTCGGGACTACCACTGAAGCTTTCTTT.

The J gene is TRBJ1-5, the V gene TRBV7-2; D might be TRBD1 (6 bases). The CDR3 length is 15 residues. Trimming took off 1 base at V and 6 bases at J, with 13 bases between the two ends. Germline loops: CDR1 SGHTA, CDR2 FQGNSA. CDR3 bases: TGTGCCAGCAGCTTAGGGCAGGGGAACACTCAGCCCCAGCATTTT. Translation: CASSLGQGNTQPQHF. Drawing the rest from reference TRBV7-2 and TRBJ1-5, the complete variable domain is GAGVSQSPSNKVTEKGKDVELRCDPISGHTALYWYRQSLGQGLEFLIYFQGNSAPDKSGLPSDRFSAERTGGSVSTLTIQRTQQEDSAVYLCASSLGQGNTQPQHFGDGTRLSIL.

For this clonotype: Germline is not matched at one junction end, which may reflect a read error. The rearrangement uses TRBV7-2 and TRBJ1-2; a weak D match, TRBD1 (6 bases). In germline, CDR1 is SGHTA, CDR2 FQGNSA. CDR3 length equals 14 residues. The CDR3: CASSLVGGLYGHTF. The CDR3 DNA reads as TGTGCCAGCAGCTTAGTGGGGGGGCTCTATGGCCACACCTTC.

The chain recombines TRBV5-1 with TRBJ1-2; D possibly corresponds to TRBD1 (6 bases). V was trimmed by 4 bases and J by 0 bases, leaving 13 bases between them. Per germline, CDR1 SGHRS and CDR2 YFSETQ. The CDR3 covers 15 residues. In DNA, the CDR3 is TGCGCCAGCAGCCCCCAGGGGACAACTAACTATGGCTACACCTTC. It codes for CASSPQGTTNYGYTF.

This clonotype has more than one count but fewer than ten. The chain joins TRBV9 to TRBJ2-1; TRBD1 might be the D (6 bases). V was trimmed by 0 bases and J by 1 base, leaving 14 bases between them. Germline V gene lookup returns CDR1 SGDLS and CDR2 YYNGEE. The CDR3 runs 17 residues. The CDR3 DNA reads TGTGCCAGCAGCGTAGTCGGACAGCTTGTTTCCTACAATGAGCAGTTCTTC. This translates into CASSVVGQLVSYNEQFF.

The chain joins TRBV6-6 to TRBJ2-1, with D tentatively TRBD1 (5 bases). The better agreement between TRBJ2-7 and the DNA end casts doubt on the J call. Germline V gene lookup returns CDR1 MNHNY and CDR2 SVGAGI (reference sequence). The CDR3 is 15 residues long. The CDR3 bases are TGTGCCAGCTACCCCGGTGGGGCCTTATACAATGAGCAGTACTTC. Its protein product is CASYPGGALYNEQYF.

As for this clonotype: This may be a read error: a much more frequent sequence differs by one nucleotide. The V call is TRBV20-1, the J call TRBJ2-7, with 8 bases that match TRBD2. There are 16 residues in the CDR3. Trimming removed 0 bases from V and 3 bases from J; junction bases left unmatched: 10. Germline assignment: CDR1 DFQATT and CDR2 SNEGSKA (reference sequence). CDR3: CSARDPARGDLYEQYF. Written as DNA, the CDR3 is TGCAGTGCTAGAGATCCTGCGCGGGGGGATCTCTACGAGCAGTACTTC.

Notes on this clonotype: This may arise from a read error, as a much more abundant clone is one base away. The chain recombines TRBV6-4 with TRBJ2-3, with unresolved D. This CDR3 comprises 14 residues. CDR1 MRHNA and CDR2 SNTAGT come from the germline V gene. Trimming stripped 5 bases from V and 2 bases from J, with 11 bases between. The CDR3 nucleotides read TGTGCCAGCAGTACCGGCGGAGTCACAGATACGCAGTATTTT. Residues: CASSTGGVTDTQYF.

The CDR3 coding sequence is TGCAGTGCCGAAGCCGTATGTGCCCAGTACTTC. Protein sequence: CSAEAVCAQYF. V and J are TRBV20-1 and TRBJ2-5; D is ambiguous. The CDR3 contains 11 residues. Germline V CDR1 and CDR2: DFQATT, SNEGSKA (reference sequence). Trimming removed 6 bases from V and 9 bases from J, with 14 bases in between.

CDR3 sequence reads: CASNGQGKDTQYF. CDR3 nucleotide sequence: TGCGCCAGCAATGGACAGGGGAAAGATACGCAGTATTTT. J is TRBJ2-3 and V is TRBV5-1, with TRBD1 matching over 9 bases. Germline V lookup: CDR1 SGHRS, CDR2 YFSETQ. The V segment lost 6 bases and the J segment 5 bases; nucleotides outside the gene matches: 4. This CDR3 is 13 amino acids long.

The chain couples TRBV20-1 to TRBJ2-1, with 7 bases that match TRBD2. Germline lookup yields CDR1 DFQATT and CDR2 SNEGSKA (reference sequence). V was clipped by 6 bases and J by 3 bases; unmatched bases: 2. The CDR3 has 12 residues. The CDR3 loop is CSAGEGYNEQFF. The CDR3 coding sequence is TGCAGTGCGGGGGAGGGCTACAATGAGCAGTTCTTC.

The rearrangement links TRBV7-2 to TRBJ2-1; no firm D call. Germline CDR1 reads SGHTA; CDR2 reads FQGNSA. V dropped 1 base and J dropped 10 bases, with 11 bases sitting between them. The CDR3 is 13 residues long. The CDR3 sequence is CASSLVGSREQFF. CDR3 nucleotide sequence: TGTGCCAGCAGCTTAGTAGGGTCTAGAGAGCAGTTCTTC.

The chain recombines TRBV7-3 with TRBJ1-2; tentatively, D is TRBD1 (6 bases). CDR1 and CDR2 (germline): SGHTA, FQGTGA. Trimming stripped 5 bases from V and 2 bases from J, with 15 bases between. The CDR3 loop spans 15 amino acids. The CDR3 nucleotides read TGTGCCAGCAGCCGATTTCCCAGGGGCAACTATGGCTACACCTTC. Its translation is CASSRFPRGNYGYTF.

About this clonotype itself: This may come from a read error, since a much larger clone is one base off. V is TRBV4-3 and J is TRBJ2-1; no definite D call. Looked up from germline, CDR1 is LGHNA and CDR2 is YSLEER. This CDR3 comprises 16 residues. Trimming stripped 0 bases from V and 5 bases from J, with 14 bases between. The CDR3 loop reads CASSQDYALGDNEQFF. The CDR3 nucleotides read TGCGCCAGCAGCCAAGATTATGCTCTGGGTGACAATGAGCAGTTCTTC.

About this clonotype itself: The junction differs from germline at one of its ends, possibly a read error. The genes are TRBV4-2 and TRBJ1-2; 9 bases map to TRBD1. The CDR3 contains 16 residues. Germline CDR1 is LGHNA and CDR2 is YNFKEQ. Here the CDR3 DNA reads TGTGTCAGCAGCCAAGATAGGAACAGGGGGCCCTATGGCTACACCTTC. Amino acid sequence: CVSSQDRNRGPYGYTF.

In its sample, this clonotype was seen a few times. The rearrangement joins TRBV12-3 or TRBV12-4 to TRBJ1-1; 7 positions agree with TRBD1. This CDR3 is 16 amino acids long. V lost 3 bases and J lost 4; bases outside the gene matches: 11. DNA for the CDR3: TGTGCCAGCAGTTTTTACCCCGGGCAGGGGGGCACTGAAGCTTTCTTT. Translation: CASSFYPGQGGTEAFF.

Here the CDR3 reads CASRGGGAANEKLFF. In DNA form, the CDR3 reads TGTGCCAGCAGAGGAGGGGGCGCGGCTAATGAAAAACTGTTTTTT. This chain links TRBV27 with TRBJ1-4, with 7 positions matching TRBD1. Germline assignment: CDR1 MNHEY and CDR2 SMNVEV (reference sequence). V was pared by 6 bases and J by 3 bases, with 7 bases of the junction left unmatched. The CDR3 has 15 residues. Based on the CDR3 plus reference TRBV27 and TRBJ1-4, the full variable domain is EAQVTQNPRYLITVTGKKLTVTCSQNMNHEYMSWYRQDPGLGLRQIYYSMNVEVTDKGDVPEGYKVSRKEKRNFPLILESPSPNQTSLYFCASRGGGAANEKLFFGSGTQLSVL.

V usage is TRBV5-1 and J usage is TRBJ2-7; D ambiguous. Germline CDR1 is SGHRS and CDR2 is YFSETQ. V was cut by 0 bases and J by 3 bases, with 10 bases left in between. The CDR3 length is 14 residues. The CDR3 reads CASSLVSGDYEQYF. CDR3 nucleotide sequence: TGCGCCAGCAGCTTGGTGTCTGGCGACTACGAGCAGTACTTC.